This is a list of T cell receptor beta chains from one sample in a study of CD8 T cells in ankylosing spondylitis. TCRdb re-analysed the 5' RACE reads in MiXCR, keeping a single row per CDR3 protein. Altogether 250,000 or so distinct CDR3 sequences are present, approximately 24% being singletons, with the ten largest covering over 0.55%. Sequenced sample: blood, either unsorted or a sorted T cell fraction (not recorded which). The receptors originated from a male donor with ankylosing spondylitis or in good health (not recorded which). The CDR3 runs from the conserved cysteine through the conserved F or W. The order of the fields is J gene, D gene, CDR3 length, clone size, V gene, CDR3 DNA, CDR3 protein. D genes are given only for firm matches. The size entry is marked missing in some rows and otherwise reads once, few, many or a size class.

>TRBJ2-5|NA|14|many|TRBV29-1
TGCAGCGTCCATAGACAGCCTTCACAAGAGACCCAGTACTTC
CSVHRQPSQETQYF
>TRBJ2-7|NA|13|NA|TRBV20-1
TGCAGTGCCCCATGGGCTCAAAACTACGAGCTGTACTTC
CSAPWAQNYELYF
>TRBJ2-2|TRBD1|14|many|TRBV20-1
TGCAGTGCTACTTACAGGGGTCTTGGCGGGGAGCTGTTTTTT
CSATYRGLGGELFF
>TRBJ1-1|NA|14|few|TRBV5-4
TGTGCCAGCAGCTTGGAGGGTTTCTCCACTGAAGCTTTCTTT
CASSLEGFSTEAFF
>TRBJ2-7|NA|13|few|TRBV20-1
TGCAGTGCTACCCAGCCCAGGGACCACGAGCAGTACTTC
CSATQPRDHEQYF
>TRBJ1-2|NA|13|many|TRBV12-3/TRBV12-4
TGTGCCAGCAGTTTGCGGGGCGGCTATGGCTACACCTTC
CASSLRGGYGYTF
>TRBJ1-3|NA|16|few|TRBV20-1
TGCAGTGCTAGAGATCGTGGCGGGACGCTTGGAAACACCATATATTTT
CSARDRGGTLGNTIYF
>TRBJ2-7|NA|15|NA|TRBV5-1
TGCGCCAGCAGCTTACTTCCAGGGGAAGCCTACGAGCAGTACTTC
CASSLLPGEAYEQYF
>TRBJ1-6|TRBD1|13|many|TRBV12-3/TRBV12-4
TGTGCCAGCAGTTCCCAGGGACAGCGATCCCTCCACTTT
CASSSQGQRSLHF
>TRBJ1-1|NA|15|many|TRBV2
TGTGCCAGCAGTGAAGCTAGGGGGGGCGTCGCTGAAGCTTTCTTT
CASSEARGGVAEAFF
>TRBJ1-2|NA|14|NA|TRBV9
TGTGCCAGCAGCGTAGAGGCGGACGTCTATGGCTACACCTTC
CASSVEADVYGYTF
>TRBJ2-7|TRBD1|13|NA|TRBV20-1
TGCAGTGCCCGACAGGGGAGGTCCTACGAGCAGTACTTC
CSARQGRSYEQYF
>TRBJ2-2|NA|13|many|TRBV11-2
TGTGCCAGCAGCTTAGACAGGCTCGGGGAGCTGTTTTTT
CASSLDRLGELFF
>TRBJ2-7|TRBD1|13|NA|TRBV5-1
TGCGCCAGCAGCATGGGACAGGTCTACGAGCAGTACTTC
CASSMGQVYEQYF
>TRBJ2-2|NA|13|NA|TRBV6-5
TGTGCCAGCAGCAAACCGGGGGCCGGGGAGCTGTTTTTT
CASSKPGAGELFF
>TRBJ2-1|TRBD1|16|many|TRBV12-3/TRBV12-4
TGTGCCAGCAGTTTGGGTGCAGGGGGCCCCTACAATGAGCAGTTCTTC
CASSLGAGGPYNEQFF
>TRBJ2-1|NA|13|NA|TRBV20-1
TGCAGTGCTAGCCCAAACCGTCACAATGAGCAGTTCTTC
CSASPNRHNEQFF
>TRBJ1-2|NA|11|many|TRBV5-1
TGCGCCAGCAGCTTGGAAGGTGGCTACACCTTC
CASSLEGGYTF
>TRBJ1-1|NA|13|few|TRBV12-3/TRBV12-4
TGTGCCAGCAGTTTATCTTGGGGGGGGGAAGCTTTCTTT
CASSLSWGGEAFF
>TRBJ2-1|NA|15|NA|TRBV6-1
TGTGCCAGCAGTCGACGGGGTAGAACCCTAAATGAGCAGTTCTTC
CASSRRGRTLNEQFF
>TRBJ2-4|NA|16|few|TRBV12-3/TRBV12-4
TGTGCCAGCAGTTTAAGAGTAGGGTTAGCCAAAAACATTCAGTACTTC
CASSLRVGLAKNIQYF
>TRBJ2-3|NA|14|many|TRBV29-1
TGCAGCACTAAAGGGGGCGGGGAGGCAGATACGCAGTATTTT
CSTKGGGEADTQYF
>TRBJ2-7|NA|13|NA|TRBV12-3/TRBV12-4
TGTGCCAGCAGTTCAGAAAGCTCCTACGAGCAGTACTTC
CASSSESSYEQYF
>TRBJ2-2|NA|16|many|TRBV4-2
TGTGCCAGCAGCCTGGGACTGCTCGCGAACACCGGGGAGCTGTTTTTT
CASSLGLLANTGELFF
>TRBJ2-7|NA|12|many|TRBV20-1
TGCAGTGCTAGTGATTTGTCCTACGAGCAGTACTTC
CSASDLSYEQYF
>TRBJ2-7|NA|12|many|TRBV20-1
TGCAGTGCTGGGGACGGATATCGGGAGCAGTACTTC
CSAGDGYREQYF
>TRBJ2-1|TRBD1|15|many|TRBV20-1
TGCAGTGCTAGAGCGGGAAAGGGGGCTAGCAATGAGCAGTTCTTC
CSARAGKGASNEQFF
>TRBJ2-1|NA|15|NA|TRBV11-2
TGTGCCAGCAGCTTAGCGCCGGGGTCCTACAATGAGCAGTTCTTC
CASSLAPGSYNEQFF
>TRBJ2-7|TRBD1|14|NA|TRBV2
TGTGCCAGCAGAGGACAGGGTAAAGGGTACGAGCAGTACTTC
CASRGQGKGYEQYF
>TRBJ1-2|NA|13|NA|TRBV20-1
TGCAGTGCTAGTAGCAACTATGGTCTACGCTACACCTTC
CSASSNYGLRYTF
>TRBJ2-2|TRBD1|18|few|TRBV3-1
TGTGCCAGCAGCCAATTGATTTTGGGACAGACGAACACCGGGGAGCTGTTTTTT
CASSQLILGQTNTGELFF
>TRBJ1-1|TRBD1|13|few|TRBV12-3/TRBV12-4
TGTGCCAGCAGTTCCGGGACAGTCACTGAAGCTTTCTTT
CASSSGTVTEAFF
>TRBJ2-1|TRBD2|18|few|TRBV20-1
TGCAGTGCTAGGACTAGCGGGGGACTTCCGAGCTCCTACAATGAGCAGTTCTTC
CSARTSGGLPSSYNEQFF
>TRBJ2-3|TRBD2|15|few|TRBV20-1
TGCAGTGCCAACCCGACTAGCGGGGGTCAGGATACGCAGTATTTT
CSANPTSGGQDTQYF
>TRBJ2-7|TRBD2|15|NA|TRBV30
TGTGCCTGGAGTCCCCTAGCGGGGGTCTCCTACGAGCAGTACTTC
CAWSPLAGVSYEQYF
>TRBJ2-3|NA|17|NA|TRBV7-8
TGTGCCAGCAGCTTAAGCATGGGGGGCCTTAGCACAGATACGCAGTATTTT
CASSLSMGGLSTDTQYF
>TRBJ2-6|TRBD1|16|NA|TRBV7-2
TGTGCCAGCAGGACAGGGGGCTCGTCTGGGGCCAACGTCCTGACTTTC
CASRTGGSSGANVLTF
>TRBJ1-1|NA|15|few|TRBV3-1
TGTGCCTCCTGCCAAGGGTACAGCCTGAACACTGAAGCTTTCTTT
CASCQGYSLNTEAFF
>TRBJ1-2|NA|13|NA|TRBV20-1
TGCAGTGCCGAGGGACATATGGGGTATGGCTACACCTTC
CSAEGHMGYGYTF
>TRBJ2-5|NA|13|NA|TRBV20-1
TGCAGTGCCACGGGAGGGGGCTTCGAGACCCAGTACTTC
CSATGGGFETQYF
>TRBJ1-1|TRBD1|17|many|TRBV5-1
TGCGCCAGCAGCAGGTTTGGGACAGGGGAGCTCCAACCTGAAGCTTTCTTT
CASSRFGTGELQPEAFF
>TRBJ2-7|NA|15|few|TRBV28
TGTGCCAGCAGCCGTCTTCCCGGGGCAGCCTACGAGCAGTACTTC
CASSRLPGAAYEQYF
>TRBJ1-2|TRBD1|14|many|TRBV20-1
TGCAGTGCCCATCGACAGGGCGTTAACTATGGCTACACCTTC
CSAHRQGVNYGYTF
>TRBJ2-2|TRBD2|15|NA|TRBV7-9
TGTGCCAGCAGCGGTCGACTAGCGGCGCCCGGGGAGCTGTTTTTT
CASSGRLAAPGELFF
>TRBJ2-2|NA|15|many|TRBV7-9
TGTGCCAGCAGCTCATCAGGGGGGACCAACGGGGAGCTGTTTTTT
CASSSSGGTNGELFF
>TRBJ1-4|TRBD1|14|many|TRBV5-1
TGCGCCAGCAGCCCGACAGGGCTTAATGAAAAACTGTTTTTT
CASSPTGLNEKLFF
>TRBJ2-3|NA|13|many|TRBV20-1
TGCAGTGCTGACTACACCAGCACAGATACGCAGTATTTT
CSADYTSTDTQYF
>TRBJ2-1|NA|13|many|TRBV20-1
TGCAGTGCGCCAACTGGGGCGGGCAATGAGCAGTTCTTC
CSAPTGAGNEQFF
>TRBJ2-2|NA|14|few|TRBV12-3/TRBV12-4
TGTGCCAGCAGTACAGGGTTGGGCACCGGGGAGCTGTTTTTT
CASSTGLGTGELFF
>TRBJ2-6|NA|20|NA|TRBV21-1
TGTGCCAGCAGCAGACCGTATAAGACAGGGGGGTTGTCCGGGGCCAACGTCCTGACTTTC
CASSRPYKTGGLSGANVLTF
>TRBJ1-1|NA|11|few|TRBV12-3/TRBV12-4
TGTGCCAGCAGCCTTAGTGGGGGCGCTTTCTTT
CASSLSGGAFF
>TRBJ2-7|TRBD1|14|NA|TRBV10-3
TGTGCCATCAGTGGTGACAGGGGGAGAAACGAGCAGTACTTC
CAISGDRGRNEQYF
>TRBJ2-1|NA|11|few|TRBV7-9
TGTGTATCGGGGTCCTACAATGAGCAGTTCTTC
CVSGSYNEQFF
>TRBJ2-7|NA|15|NA|TRBV20-1
TGCAGTGCTAGATGGCTCAGACAGGCTCGTGACGAGCAGTACTTC
CSARWLRQARDEQYF
>TRBJ2-7|NA|13|few|TRBV12-3/TRBV12-4
TGTGCCAGCAGCTTCCGGCGGGGCTACGAGCAGTACTTC
CASSFRRGYEQYF
>TRBJ2-3|NA|14|many|TRBV12-3/TRBV12-4
TGTGCCAGCAGTTTAGAAGGGGGCACAGATACGCAGTATTTT
CASSLEGGTDTQYF
>TRBJ2-7|TRBD2|18|many|TRBV15
TGTGCCACCAGCAGAGATCTGTCAGAAACTAGCGGGGGGTGGGAGCAGTACTTC
CATSRDLSETSGGWEQYF
>TRBJ2-5|NA|14|few|TRBV9
TGTGCCAGCAGCGTAGGAAACCGGGCGGCGACCCAGTACTTC
CASSVGNRAATQYF
>TRBJ2-1|NA|16|few|TRBV10-3
TGTGCCATCAGTGGGACCGACACCTCCCTTGGGAATGAGCAGTTCTTC
CAISGTDTSLGNEQFF
>TRBJ1-5|TRBD1|14|many|TRBV20-1
TGCAGTGCTAGAGGAGGACAGGGCAATCAGCCCCAGCATTTT
CSARGGQGNQPQHF